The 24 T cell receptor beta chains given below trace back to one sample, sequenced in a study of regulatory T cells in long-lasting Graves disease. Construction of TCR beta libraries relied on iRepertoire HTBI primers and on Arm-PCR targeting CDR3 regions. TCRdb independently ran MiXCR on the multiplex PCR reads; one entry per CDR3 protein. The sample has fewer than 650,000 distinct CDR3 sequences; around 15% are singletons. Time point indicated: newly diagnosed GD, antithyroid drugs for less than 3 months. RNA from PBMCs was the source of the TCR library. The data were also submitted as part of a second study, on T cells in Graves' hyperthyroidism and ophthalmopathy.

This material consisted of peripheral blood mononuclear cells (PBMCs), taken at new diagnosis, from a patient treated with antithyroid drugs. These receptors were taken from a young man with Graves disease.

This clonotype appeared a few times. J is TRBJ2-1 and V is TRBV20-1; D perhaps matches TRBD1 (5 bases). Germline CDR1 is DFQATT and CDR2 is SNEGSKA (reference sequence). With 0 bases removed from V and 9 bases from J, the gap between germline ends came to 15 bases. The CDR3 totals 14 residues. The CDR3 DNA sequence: TGCAGTGCTAGAGAAGGGGCCCTAAGGAGTGAGCAGTTCTTC. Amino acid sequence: CSAREGALRSEQFF.

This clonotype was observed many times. This chain's CDR3 is CASSEWAGRSYNEQFF. CDR3 sequence (DNA): TGTGCCAGCAGTGAATGGGCAGGCCGCTCCTACAATGAGCAGTTCTTC. The chain employs TRBV6-1 and TRBJ2-1; no clear D. The CDR3 consists of 16 residues. CDR1 and CDR2 from the germline V gene are MNHNS and SASEGT. V dropped 2 bases and J dropped 0 bases, with 11 bases sitting between them.

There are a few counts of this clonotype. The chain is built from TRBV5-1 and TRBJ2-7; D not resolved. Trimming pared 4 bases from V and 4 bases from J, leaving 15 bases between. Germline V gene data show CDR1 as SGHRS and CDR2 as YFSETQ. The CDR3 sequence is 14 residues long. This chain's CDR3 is CASSPPGRLYEQYF. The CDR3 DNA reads TGCGCCAGCAGCCCGCCCGGGCGCCTGTACGAGCAGTACTTC.

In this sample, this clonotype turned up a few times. The CDR3 spells CASSYPDPRDRGYGYTF. CDR3 DNA sequence: TGTGCCAGCAGTTACCCGGATCCCCGGGACAGGGGATATGGCTACACCTTC. The rearrangement joins TRBV6-2 or TRBV6-3 to TRBJ1-2; 10 bases line up with TRBD1. With V trimmed by 2 bases and J by 5 bases, 11 bases remained unmatched. CDR3 size: 17 residues. Germline loops: CDR1 MNHEY, CDR2 SVGEGT.

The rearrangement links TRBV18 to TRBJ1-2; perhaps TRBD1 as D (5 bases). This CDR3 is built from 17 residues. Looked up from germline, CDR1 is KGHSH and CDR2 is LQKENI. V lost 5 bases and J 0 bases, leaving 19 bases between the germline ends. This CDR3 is CASSAREGQLANYGYTF. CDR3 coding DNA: TGTGCCAGCTCAGCTCGGGAGGGGCAACTTGCTAACTATGGCTACACCTTC.

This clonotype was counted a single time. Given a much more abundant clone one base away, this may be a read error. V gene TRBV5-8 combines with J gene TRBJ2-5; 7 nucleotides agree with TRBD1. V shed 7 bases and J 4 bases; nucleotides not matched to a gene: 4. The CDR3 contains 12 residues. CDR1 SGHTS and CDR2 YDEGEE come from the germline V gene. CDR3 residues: CASGNRGETQYF. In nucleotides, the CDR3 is TGTGCCAGCGGCAACAGGGGAGAGACCCAGTACTTC. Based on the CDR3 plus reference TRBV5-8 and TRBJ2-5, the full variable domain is EAGVTQSPTHLIKTRGQQATLRCSPISGHTSVYWYQQALGLGLQFLLWYDEGEERNRGNFPPRFSGRQFPNYSSELNVNALELEDSALYLCASGNRGETQYFGPGTRLLVL.

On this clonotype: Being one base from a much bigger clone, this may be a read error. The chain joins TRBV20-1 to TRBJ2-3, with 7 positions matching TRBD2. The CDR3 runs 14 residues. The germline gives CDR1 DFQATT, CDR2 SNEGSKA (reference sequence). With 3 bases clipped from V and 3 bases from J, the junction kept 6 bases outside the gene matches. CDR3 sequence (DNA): TGCAGTGCTAGGGGCGGGGGAACGACAGATACGCAGTATTTT. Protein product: CSARGGGTTDTQYF.

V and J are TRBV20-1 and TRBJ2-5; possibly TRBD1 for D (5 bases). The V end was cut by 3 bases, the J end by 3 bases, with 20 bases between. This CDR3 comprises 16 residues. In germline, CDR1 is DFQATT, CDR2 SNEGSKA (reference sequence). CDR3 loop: CSARGHSRDGKETQYF. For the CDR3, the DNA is TGCAGTGCTAGGGGGCACTCCAGGGATGGGAAAGAGACCCAGTACTTC.

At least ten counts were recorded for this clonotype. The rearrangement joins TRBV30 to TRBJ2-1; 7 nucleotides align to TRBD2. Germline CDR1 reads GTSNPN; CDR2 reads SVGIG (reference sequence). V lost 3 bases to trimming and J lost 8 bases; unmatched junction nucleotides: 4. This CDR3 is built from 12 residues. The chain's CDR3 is CAWSRTSDEQFF. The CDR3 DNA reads TGTGCCTGGAGCCGGACTAGTGATGAGCAGTTCTTC.

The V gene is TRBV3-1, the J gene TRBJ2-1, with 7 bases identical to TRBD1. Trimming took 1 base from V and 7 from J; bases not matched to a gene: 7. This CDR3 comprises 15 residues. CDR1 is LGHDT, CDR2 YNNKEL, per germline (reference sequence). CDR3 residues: CASSQVRGQWNEQFF. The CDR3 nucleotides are TGTGCCAGCAGCCAAGTGAGGGGGCAGTGGAATGAGCAGTTCTTC.

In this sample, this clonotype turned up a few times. The CDR3, as DNA: TGTGCCAGCAGCTTAGGACAGGGTGGGAGAGCTTTCTTT. Protein: CASSLGQGGRAFF. The chain recombines TRBV7-9 with TRBJ1-1; 7 bases line up with TRBD1. CDR1 SEHNR and CDR2 FQNEAQ come from the germline V gene (reference sequence). Trimming cost V 1 base and J 10 bases; bases outside gene matches: 6. The CDR3 runs 13 residues.

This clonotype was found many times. This CDR3 reads CASSAAGAAGSPGGYTF. CDR3 nucleotides: TGTGCCAGCAGTGCTGCAGGCGCAGCGGGGTCTCCGGGCGGCTACACCTTC. The chain couples TRBV2 to TRBJ1-2, with D hard to call. Germline assignment: CDR1 SNHLY and CDR2 FYNNEI. The CDR3 contains 17 residues. V was clipped by 4 bases and J by 8 bases, with 26 bases between them.

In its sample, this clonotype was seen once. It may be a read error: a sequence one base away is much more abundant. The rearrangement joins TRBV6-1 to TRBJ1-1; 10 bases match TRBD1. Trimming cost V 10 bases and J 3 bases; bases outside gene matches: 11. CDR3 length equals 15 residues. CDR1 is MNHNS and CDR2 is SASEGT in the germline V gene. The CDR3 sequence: CATGMVGTGDTEAFF. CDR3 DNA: TGTGCCACCGGAATGGTCGGGACAGGGGACACTGAAGCTTTCTTT.

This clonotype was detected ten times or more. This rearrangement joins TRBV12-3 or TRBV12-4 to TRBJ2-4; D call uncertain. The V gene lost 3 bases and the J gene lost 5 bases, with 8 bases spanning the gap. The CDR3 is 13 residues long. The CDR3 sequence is CASSFVGENIQYF. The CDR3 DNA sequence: TGTGCCAGCAGTTTTGTAGGCGAAAACATTCAGTACTTC.

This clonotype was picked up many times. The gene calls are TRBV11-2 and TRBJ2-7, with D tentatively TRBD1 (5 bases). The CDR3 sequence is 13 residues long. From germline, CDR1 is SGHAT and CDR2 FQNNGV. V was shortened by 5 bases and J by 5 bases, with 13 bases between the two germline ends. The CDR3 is CASSTDSPHEQYF. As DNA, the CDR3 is TGTGCCAGCAGCACCGACAGCCCCCACGAGCAGTACTTC.

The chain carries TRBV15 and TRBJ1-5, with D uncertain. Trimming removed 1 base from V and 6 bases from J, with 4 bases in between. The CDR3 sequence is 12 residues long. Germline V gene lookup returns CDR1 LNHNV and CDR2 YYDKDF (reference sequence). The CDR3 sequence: CATSRVSQPQHF. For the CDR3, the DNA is TGTGCCACCAGCAGAGTCAGTCAGCCCCAGCATTTT.

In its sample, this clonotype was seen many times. The chain's CDR3 is CASMRVQGGGYTF. CDR3 DNA sequence: TGTGCCAGCATGCGTGTACAGGGTGGAGGCTACACCTTC. This rearrangement joins TRBV28 to TRBJ1-2, with D possibly TRBD1 on 6 matching bases. This CDR3 spans 13 amino acids. Germline values: CDR1 MDHEN, CDR2 SYDVKM. Trimming pared 7 bases from V and 8 bases from J, leaving 17 bases between.

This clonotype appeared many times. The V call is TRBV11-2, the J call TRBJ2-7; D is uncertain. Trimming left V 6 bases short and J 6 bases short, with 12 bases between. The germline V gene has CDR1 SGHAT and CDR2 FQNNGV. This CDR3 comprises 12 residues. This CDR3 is CASSLPRLEQYF. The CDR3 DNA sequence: TGTGCCAGCAGTCTTCCCCGTCTCGAGCAGTACTTC. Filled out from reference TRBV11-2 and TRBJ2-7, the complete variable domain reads EAGVAQSPRYKIIEKRQSVAFWCNPISGHATLYWYQQILGQGPKLLIQFQNNGVVDDSQLPKDRFSAERLKGVDSTLKIQPAKLEDSAVYLCASSLPRLEQYFGPGTRLTVT.

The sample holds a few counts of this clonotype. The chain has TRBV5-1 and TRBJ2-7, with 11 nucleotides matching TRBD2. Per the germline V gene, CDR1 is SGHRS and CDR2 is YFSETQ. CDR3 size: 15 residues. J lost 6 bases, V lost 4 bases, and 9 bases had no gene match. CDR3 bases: TGCGCCAGCAGCCCAGAACCTAGCGGGAGGATCGAGCAGTACTTC. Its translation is CASSPEPSGRIEQYF.

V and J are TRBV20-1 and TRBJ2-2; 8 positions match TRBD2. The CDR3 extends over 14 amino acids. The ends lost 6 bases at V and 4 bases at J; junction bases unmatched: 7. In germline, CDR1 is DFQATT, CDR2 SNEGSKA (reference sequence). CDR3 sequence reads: CSATGTRGTGELFF. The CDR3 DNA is TGCAGTGCAACCGGGACTAGGGGCACCGGGGAGCTGTTTTTT.

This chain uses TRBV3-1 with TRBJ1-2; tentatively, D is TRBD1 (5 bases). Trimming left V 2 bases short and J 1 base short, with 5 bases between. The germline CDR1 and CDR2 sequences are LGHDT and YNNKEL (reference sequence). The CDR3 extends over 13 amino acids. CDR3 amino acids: CASSQRGNYGYTF. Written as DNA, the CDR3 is TGTGCCAGCAGCCAAAGGGGTAACTATGGCTACACCTTC.

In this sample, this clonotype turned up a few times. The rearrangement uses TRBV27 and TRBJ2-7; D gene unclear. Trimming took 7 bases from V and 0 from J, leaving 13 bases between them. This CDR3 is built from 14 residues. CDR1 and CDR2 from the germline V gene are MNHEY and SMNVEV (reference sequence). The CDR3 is CASKTAEHSYEQYF. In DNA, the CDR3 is TGTGCCAGCAAGACTGCGGAGCACTCCTACGAGCAGTACTTC.

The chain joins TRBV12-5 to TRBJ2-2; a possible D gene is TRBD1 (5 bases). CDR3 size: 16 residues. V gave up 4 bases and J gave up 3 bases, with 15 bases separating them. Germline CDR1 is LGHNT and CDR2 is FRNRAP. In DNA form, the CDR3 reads TGTGCTAGTGGTTCGAGACAGCACGCGGACACCGGGGAGCTGTTTTTT. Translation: CASGSRQHADTGELFF.

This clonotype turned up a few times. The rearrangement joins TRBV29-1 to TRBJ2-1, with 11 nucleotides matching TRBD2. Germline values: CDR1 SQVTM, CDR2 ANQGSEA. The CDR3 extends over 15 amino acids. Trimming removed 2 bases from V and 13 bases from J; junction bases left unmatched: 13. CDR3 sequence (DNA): TGCAGCGTTGAAAGGCCGACTAGCGGGGCTTCGAAACAGTTCTTC. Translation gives CSVERPTSGASKQFF.